This TCR beta chain was profiled in a study of T-cell reconstitution after alpha-beta-depleted transplantation in children. As it was prepared, the TCRbeta library received unique molecular identifiers. A single record per CDR3 protein comes from TCRdb applying MiXCR to the PCR reads. The data hold about 200,000 distinct CDR3 sequences, with roughly 6% observed a single time. This clonotype was observed many times. The CDR3 is 15 amino acids. Germline CDR1 reads SEHNR; CDR2 reads FQNEAQ (reference sequence). V lost 6 bases and J lost 2, with 15 bases in between. Source: PBMCs, taken before TCRalphabeta/CD19-depleted stem cell transplant. V and J are TRBV7-9 and TRBJ2-3; D is possibly TRBD1 (5 bases). The receptor's source is a girl under three years old with combined immunodeficiency, due to receive a stem cell transplant. This chain's CDR3 is CASRLQASATDTQYF. The CDR3 DNA reads TGTGCCAGCAGACTACAGGCGTCAGCCACAGATACGCAGTATTTT.